The table lists the clone carrying this TCR beta chain with many counts. The antigen is unknown. Time point noted: persistent/refractory GD, antithyroid drugs over 5 years with positive TRAb. Construction of the TCR library relied on RNA isolated from PBMCs. This sample is part of a study of regulatory T cells in long-lasting Graves disease. Findings and limits, study-wide: Possibly, accuracy suffered from the small sample size. Thyroid tissue went unexamined; only peripheral blood was analyzed. Patients with persistent disease showed a bias toward TRBV28, TRBJ1-2 and TRBJ2-5.

Arm-PCR with iRepertoire HTBI primers amplified the CDR3 regions for these TCR beta libraries. TCRdb redid the calling of the multiplex PCR reads with MiXCR, one entry per CDR3 protein. The sample records roughly 400,000 distinct CDR3 sequences, 20% to 25% being singletons. V lost 7 bases and J 4 bases, leaving 20 bases between the germline ends. Germline CDR1 SGHRS, CDR2 YFSETQ. The CDR3 spans 15 residues. The chain joins TRBV5-1 to TRBJ1-2; D remains ambiguous. The source of this sequence is a female donor with Graves disease. Source: peripheral blood mononuclear cells (PBMCs), taken when the disease was refractory, from a patient treated with antithyroid drugs. CDR3 region: CASAPRPSMGYGYTF. For the CDR3, the DNA is TGCGCCAGCGCCCCCCGGCCGTCGATGGGCTATGGCTACACCTTC.